This TCR beta chain is from a study of T cells in Graves' hyperthyroidism and ophthalmopathy. Overall study: Peripheral blood specimens were obtained at initial diagnosis, prior to any treatment.

Points on this clonotype: Its antigen is currently unknown.

Study-level results: Model output signaled ophthalmopathy a median about seven months ahead of onset.

The CDR3 regions of TCR beta were amplified from RNA transcripts. HTBI primers drove first-round RT-PCR of the TCR CDR3. TCRdb independently ran MiXCR on the multiplex PCR reads; one entry per CDR3 protein. The table includes a few hundred thousand distinct CDR3 sequences, 18% detected once. CDR1 is SGHTA and CDR2 is FQGTGA in the germline V gene. V was shortened by 6 bases and J by 0 bases, with 15 bases between the two germline ends. The CDR3 extends over 16 amino acids. Patients with uncontrolled infections, other autoimmune diseases, pregnancy or lactation were excluded. Each diagnosis was grounded in clinical symptoms, serum thyroxine and TRAb, thyroid ultrasound, and orbital computed tomography.

This receptor was identified in a woman aged 45 to 65 with Graves' hyperthyroidism. Source material: blood. The chain uses TRBV7-3 and TRBJ2-1; D possibly corresponds to TRBD2 (6 bases). The CDR3: CASRKSGSSSYNEQFF. CDR3 sequence (DNA): TGTGCCAGCAGGAAAAGCGGGTCCAGCTCCTACAATGAGCAGTTCTTC. The full variable domain, its missing parts supplied by reference TRBV7-3 and TRBJ2-1, is GAGVSQTPSNKVTEKGKYVELRCDPISGHTALYWYRQSLGQGPEFLIYFQGTGAADDSGLPNDRFFAVRPEGSVSTLKIQRTERGDSAVYLCASRKSGSSSYNEQFFGPGTRLTVL.